The clone carrying this T cell receptor (beta chain) was observed once. The source of the sample is a study of technical replicates of blood from a handful of donors. V dropped 5 bases and J dropped 4; count of bases not matched to a gene: 7. Germline V CDR1 and CDR2: SGHTA, FQGNSA. The CDR3 is 14 residues long. Libraries were prepared by immunoSEQ multiplex PCR; TCRdb keeps only in-frame clonotypes and omits some of them. This table has nearly 80,000 clones, around 96% appearing once. Sequencing input: T cells isolated from PBMCs. The V and J genes are TRBV7-2 and TRBJ1-2; 7 bases align to TRBD1. The receptor's source is a human donor in good health. The DNA of the CDR3 is TGTGCCAGCAGCCCCTCCACAGGGGCCTATGGCTACACCTTC. It specifies CASSPSTGAYGYTF. Supplemented by reference TRBV7-2 and TRBJ1-2, the full variable domain reads GAGVSQSPSNKVTEKGKDVELRCDPISGHTALYWYRQSLGQGLEFLIYFQGNSAPDKSGLPSDRFSAERTGGSVSTLTIQRTQQEDSAVYLCASSPSTGAYGYTFGSGTRLTVV.